Listed here are 10 T cell receptor beta chains from one sample, sequenced in a study of blood T cell repertoires in COVID-19 (dated by TCRdb to about 2020). The method behind the library was the immunoSEQ multiplex PCR assay. This is the immuneACCESS table as TCRdb keeps it, with only in-frame sequences that have V and J called. A part of the clones is gone; compared with another copy, unresolved V genes explain less than half, and the rest is unexplained. In all, the sample holds around 390,000 clones, and just under 90% of those were seen once. The top ten constitute approximately 9.3% of the sample. Sequences were obtained from PBMCs or T cells enriched from blood (not recorded which). These TCRs come from a woman aged 50 to 60 who had recovered from COVID-19.

This chain connects TRBV4-1 to TRBJ2-3, with D tentatively TRBD1 (6 bases). The V end was cut by 1 base, the J end by 2 bases, with 13 bases between. The CDR3 is made up of 16 amino acids. The germline V gene encodes CDR1 MGHRA and CDR2 YSYEKL. DNA of the CDR3: TGCGCCAGCAGCCAAGCCGGGACACCATACACAGATACGCAGTATTTT. This encodes CASSQAGTPYTDTQYF.

The rearrangement joins TRBV6-7 to TRBJ2-4; 7 bases are shared with TRBD1. TRBV6-7 is placed among ORFs of uncertain function. The CDR3 totals 17 residues. V shed 5 bases, J shed 4 bases, and the junction held 14 bases outside the gene matches. The CDR3, as DNA: TGTGCCAGCAGTATGGGGGAAAAAACAGGGGATAAAAACATTCAGTACTTC. Its translation: CASSMGEKTGDKNIQYF.

This sequence joins TRBV5-1 and TRBJ1-1; D perhaps matches TRBD1 (5 bases). CDR3 length equals 13 residues. CDR1 and CDR2 (germline): SGHRS, YFSETQ. Trimming took 5 bases from V and 3 from J, leaving 11 bases between them. The CDR3 DNA is TGCGCCAGCAGTATCTGGGGCGACACTGAAGCTTTCTTT. Its protein product is CASSIWGDTEAFF.

The chain is built from TRBV6-5 and TRBJ1-2; D possibly corresponds to TRBD1 (6 bases). V lost 0 bases and J lost 4, with 12 bases in between. From germline, CDR1 is MNHEY and CDR2 SVGAGI. The CDR3 covers 15 residues. The CDR3 here is CASSYSNQGSYGYTF. The DNA of the CDR3 is TGTGCCAGCAGTTACTCGAACCAGGGGTCCTATGGCTACACCTTC.

The V call is TRBV2, the J call TRBJ2-1, with 7 positions matching TRBD1. Per germline, CDR1 SNHLY and CDR2 FYNNEI. V trimming: 4 bases; J trimming: 2 bases; junction bases outside the gene matches: 5. The CDR3 is 15 residues long. The CDR3 is CASSVEGAAYNEQFF. CDR3 bases: TGTGCCAGCAGTGTTGAGGGGGCGGCCTACAATGAGCAGTTCTTC.

The rearrangement uses TRBV7-9 and TRBJ2-3; TRBD1 aligns across 9 bases. V shed 4 bases and J 3 bases; nucleotides not matched to a gene: 8. Per germline, CDR1 SEHNR and CDR2 FQNEAQ (reference sequence). This CDR3 region has 16 residues. CDR3 protein: CASSSTGGAGTDTQYF. CDR3 nucleotides: TGTGCCAGCAGCTCAACAGGGGGCGCGGGAACAGATACGCAGTATTTT.

This sequence joins TRBV5-4 and TRBJ2-7; 7 bases agree with TRBD2. V was pared by 4 bases and J by 1 base, with 5 bases of the junction left unmatched. Germline lookup yields CDR1 SGHNT and CDR2 YYREEE (reference sequence). The CDR3 spans 14 residues. The CDR3 reads CASSHQGGSYEQYF. The CDR3 nucleotides are TGTGCCAGCAGCCACCAGGGAGGGTCCTACGAGCAGTACTTC.

CDR3 amino acids: CASSQVRGQGSGANVLTF. CDR3 DNA sequence: TGTGCCAGCAGCCAAGTCAGGGGACAGGGCTCTGGGGCCAACGTCCTGACTTTC. The chain links TRBV4-2 to TRBJ2-6; TRBD1 matches at 9 bases. CDR3 length: 18 amino acids. V lost 1 base and J lost 0; bases outside the gene matches: 4. Per the germline V gene, CDR1 is LGHNA and CDR2 is YNFKEQ.

The chain recombines TRBV24-1 with TRBJ1-5; TRBD1 might be the D (5 bases). V lost 3 bases, J lost 6 bases, and 14 bases lay in between. Germline CDR1 is KGHDR and CDR2 is SFDVKD. This CDR3 has 15 amino acids. The CDR3 is CATSDGARDTQPQHF. CDR3 sequence (DNA): TGTGCCACCAGTGATGGGGCAAGGGATACTCAGCCCCAGCATTTT.

Here the CDR3 DNA reads TGTGCCAGCAGCCACCAACTCTCCGGGACAGGTGATCAGCCCCAGCATTTT. Its translation is CASSHQLSGTGDQPQHF. J is TRBJ1-5 and V is TRBV3-1 (or the pseudogene TRBV3-2), with TRBD1 matching 8 bases. The germline V gene encodes CDR1 LGHDT and CDR2 YNNKEL (reference sequence). The CDR3 extends over 17 amino acids. Trimming took 3 bases from V and 5 from J; bases not matched to a gene: 12.